The rows below give T cell receptor beta chains drawn from one sample of a study of Tregs in tolerant kidney transplant recipients. TCRdb keeps only in-frame clones here, not all; method: immunoSEQ multiplex PCR. This table holds about 66,000 clones, more than 90% found once. The sequences come from CD8+ T cells from blood, collected before the transplant. These receptors were obtained from a human donor who received a combined kidney and bone marrow transplant. Each CDR3 is given with its conserved first and last residue.

v_call	cdr3_aa
TRBV5-6	CASSGGTETNQPQHF
TRBV4-3	CASSLTGWNTEAFF
TRBV28	CASSLGGYYEQYF
TRBV7-9	CASSLGGGQGGTDTQYF
TRBV6-1	CASSEFVEAGWTGGNTIYF
TRBV5-1	CASSLGGTGGMNEQFF
TRBV9	CASSPWGGGEQYF
TRBV6-1	CASSGRDRVSYEQYF
TRBV27	CASSTGDGYTF
TRBV4-3	CASSQERHEGRNEQFF
TRBV5-1	CASSDGLDSTGELFF
TRBV5-4	CASSLQGSFYEQYF
TRBV2	CASSAGIEAFF
TRBV7-6	CASSRGGGTDTQYF
TRBV27	CASSSYLSDRNSTDTQYF
TRBV7-2	CASSFLPGDRTFKNIQYF
TRBV11-2	CASSPRRGGYTF
TRBV7-9	CASTPGQGDYGYTF
TRBV5-5	CASSLQGVDSGYTF
TRBV13	CASSYGGRGTEAFF
TRBV29-1	CSVEDEGWWNTEAFF
TRBV4-3	CASSQDGSSYNSPLHF
TRBV9	CASSGTSRNSYNEQFF
TRBV7-9	CASTDPSGQGTDTQYF
TRBV28	CASSLRDRAPYEQYF
TRBV7-9	CASSMPRFSGQGTDTQYF
TRBV2	CASSELQGTNTEAFF
TRBV28	CASSTARANTEAFF
TRBV4-3	CASSQSSGGAFQETQYF
TRBV2	CASSGREQYF
TRBV27	CASSLTVLYEQYF
TRBV7-9	CASRPGQQDIQYF
TRBV11-2	CASSSYRPSLTSYEQYF
TRBV7-9	CASSSRDRAYEQYF
TRBV5-1	CASSIGLAGVAGPDTQYF
TRBV5-4	CASSLASGRDEQYF
TRBV5-4	CASSFMGGTEAFF
TRBV19	CASSPLGQPSVDQYF
TRBV7-9	CASSYQPGQGLYEQYF
TRBV7-3	CASSRTGGTDTQYF
TRBV28	CASSLTVINTEAFF
TRBV27	CASSRGTVNSPLHF
TRBV7-2	CASRLGLALRETQYF
TRBV2	CASSEDYRGWDQPQHF
TRBV9	CASSADSDGEQYF
TRBV18	CASSPTRTGSNMNTEAFF
TRBV4-1	CASRSLAGGGYEQYF
TRBV5-8	CASSPTGRGAYEQYF
TRBV7-2	CASSSPEGLGTGELFF
TRBV2	CASSESGQDFF
TRBV6-1	CASRNTGGASYEQYF
TRBV6-1	CASARDREREKLFF
TRBV25-1	CASSEMIAGTGNEQFF
TRBV27	CASSSTYEQYF
TRBV27	CASSLVTSGGIYNEQFF
TRBV2	CASNPLRAGGPDTGELFF
TRBV5-1	CASSDTGGSYEQYF
TRBV5-6	CASSLVGATYEQYF
TRBV10-3	CAISEGGNPPGYTF
TRBV19	CASRVDRGDGYTF